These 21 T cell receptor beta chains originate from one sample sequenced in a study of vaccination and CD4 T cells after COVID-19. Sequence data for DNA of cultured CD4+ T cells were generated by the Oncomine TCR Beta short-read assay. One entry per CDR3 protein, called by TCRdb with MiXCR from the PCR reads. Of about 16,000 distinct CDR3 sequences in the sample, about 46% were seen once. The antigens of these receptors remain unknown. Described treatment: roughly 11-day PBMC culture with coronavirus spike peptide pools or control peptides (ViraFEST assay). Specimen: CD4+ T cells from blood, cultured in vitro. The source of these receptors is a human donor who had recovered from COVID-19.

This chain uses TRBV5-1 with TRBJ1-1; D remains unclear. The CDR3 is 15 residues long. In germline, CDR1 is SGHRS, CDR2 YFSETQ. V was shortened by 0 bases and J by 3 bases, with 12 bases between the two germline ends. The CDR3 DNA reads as TGCGCCAGCAGCTTGGTTGTGGGCCCCGACACTGAAGCTTTCTTT. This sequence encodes CASSLVVGPDTEAFF. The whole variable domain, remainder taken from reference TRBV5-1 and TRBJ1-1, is KAGVTQTPRYLIKTRGQQVTLSCSPISGHRSVSWYQQTPGQGLQFLFEYFSETQRNKGNFPGRFSGRQFSNSRSEMNVSTLELGDSALYLCASSLVVGPDTEAFFGQGTRLTVV.

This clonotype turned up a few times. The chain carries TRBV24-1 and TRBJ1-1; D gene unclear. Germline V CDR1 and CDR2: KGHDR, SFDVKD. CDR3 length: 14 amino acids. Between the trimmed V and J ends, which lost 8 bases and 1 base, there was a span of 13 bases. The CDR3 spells CATTLRLANTEAFF. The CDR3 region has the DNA TGTGCCACCACCCTGAGACTAGCGAACACTGAAGCTTTCTTT.

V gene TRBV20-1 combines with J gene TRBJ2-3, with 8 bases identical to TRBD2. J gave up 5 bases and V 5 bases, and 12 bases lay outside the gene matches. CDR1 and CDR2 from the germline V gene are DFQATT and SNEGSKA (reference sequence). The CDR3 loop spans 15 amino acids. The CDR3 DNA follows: TGCAGTGCTCACCGGCCAGCGGGAGTTGAAGATACGCAGTATTTT. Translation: CSAHRPAGVEDTQYF.

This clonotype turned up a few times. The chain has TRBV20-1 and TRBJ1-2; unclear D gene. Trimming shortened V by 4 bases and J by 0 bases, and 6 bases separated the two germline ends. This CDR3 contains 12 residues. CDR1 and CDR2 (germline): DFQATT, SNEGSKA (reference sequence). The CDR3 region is CSATTANYGYTF. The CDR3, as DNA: TGCAGTGCTACCACAGCTAACTATGGCTACACCTTC.

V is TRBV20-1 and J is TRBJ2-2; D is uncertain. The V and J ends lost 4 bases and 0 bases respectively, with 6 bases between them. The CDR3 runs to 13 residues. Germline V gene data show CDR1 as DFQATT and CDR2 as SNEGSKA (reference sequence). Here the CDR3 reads CSATVTNTGELFF. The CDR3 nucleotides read TGCAGTGCTACAGTCACGAACACCGGGGAGCTGTTTTTT.

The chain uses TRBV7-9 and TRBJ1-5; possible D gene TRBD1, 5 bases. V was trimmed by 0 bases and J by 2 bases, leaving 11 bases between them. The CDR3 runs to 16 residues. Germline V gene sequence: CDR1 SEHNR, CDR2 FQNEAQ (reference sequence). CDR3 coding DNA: TGTGCCAGCAGCTTAGCACTCGGGGCAGGCAATCAGCCCCAGCATTTT. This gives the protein CASSLALGAGNQPQHF.

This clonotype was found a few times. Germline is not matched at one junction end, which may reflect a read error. The CDR3 bases are TGCAGTGTTAGAGATCGCCAGTTTAATGAAAAACTGTTTTTT. Protein sequence: CSVRDRQFNEKLFF. The chain is built from TRBV20-1 and TRBJ1-4; D unresolved. The germline V gene encodes CDR1 DFQATT and CDR2 SNEGSKA (reference sequence). CDR3 length equals 14 residues.

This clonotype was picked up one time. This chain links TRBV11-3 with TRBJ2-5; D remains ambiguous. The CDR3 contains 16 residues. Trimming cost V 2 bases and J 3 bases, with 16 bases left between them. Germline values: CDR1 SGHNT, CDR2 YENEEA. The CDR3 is CASSLRSPSQKETQYF. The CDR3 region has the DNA TGTGCCAGCAGCTTACGGTCCCCGTCGCAGAAAGAGACCCAGTACTTC.

CDR3 protein: CAITTGLNYGYTF. Here the CDR3 DNA reads TGTGCCATCACGACAGGCCTTAACTATGGCTACACCTTC. The chain uses TRBV28 and TRBJ1-2, with D possibly TRBD1 on 6 matching bases. The germline V and J ends were trimmed by 10 bases and 1 base, with 13 bases remaining between them. This CDR3 spans 13 amino acids. Germline lookup yields CDR1 MDHEN and CDR2 SYDVKM.

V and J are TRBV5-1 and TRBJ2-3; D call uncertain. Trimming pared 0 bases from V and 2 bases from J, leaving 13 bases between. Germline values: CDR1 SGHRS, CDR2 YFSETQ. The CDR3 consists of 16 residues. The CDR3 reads CASSLGAAYYTDTQYF. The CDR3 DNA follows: TGCGCCAGCAGCTTGGGTGCAGCTTATTACACAGATACGCAGTATTTT.

CDR3 nucleotide sequence: TGTGCCAGCAGTTTCGGGGAGGCCCTTTCCCACGAGCAGTACTTC. Protein: CASSFGEALSHEQYF. This chain uses TRBV27 with TRBJ2-7; TRBD2 is a possible D gene (6 bases). The CDR3 sequence is 15 residues long. V was trimmed by 3 bases and J by 5 bases, leaving 17 bases between them. CDR1 is MNHEY and CDR2 is SMNVEV in the germline V gene (reference sequence).

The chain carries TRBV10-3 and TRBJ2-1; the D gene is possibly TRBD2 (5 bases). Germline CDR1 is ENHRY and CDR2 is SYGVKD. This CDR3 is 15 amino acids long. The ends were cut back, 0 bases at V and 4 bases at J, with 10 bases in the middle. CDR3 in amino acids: CAISESNGNYNEQFF. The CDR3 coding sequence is TGTGCCATCAGTGAGTCGAACGGGAATTACAATGAGCAGTTCTTC.

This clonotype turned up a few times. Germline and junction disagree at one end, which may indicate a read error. The CDR3: CASSLAPSTDTQYF. CDR3 in DNA: TGTGCTAGCAGCTTAGCCCCCAGCACAGATACGCAGTATTTT. V is TRBV7-6 and J is TRBJ2-3; D ambiguous. The V gene's germline CDR1 is SGHVS and CDR2 FNYEAQ. The CDR3 is made up of 14 amino acids.

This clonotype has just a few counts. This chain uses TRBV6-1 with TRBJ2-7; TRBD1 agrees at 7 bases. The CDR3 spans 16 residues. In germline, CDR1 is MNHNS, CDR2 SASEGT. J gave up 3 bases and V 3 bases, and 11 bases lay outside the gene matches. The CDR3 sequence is CASSEYKTGFGYEQYF. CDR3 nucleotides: TGTGCCAGCAGTGAGTATAAGACAGGGTTCGGCTACGAGCAGTACTTC.

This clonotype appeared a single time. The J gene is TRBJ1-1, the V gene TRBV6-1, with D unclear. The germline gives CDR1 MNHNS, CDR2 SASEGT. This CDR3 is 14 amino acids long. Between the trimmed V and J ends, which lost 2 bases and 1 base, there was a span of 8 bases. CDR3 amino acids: CASSERTENTEAFF. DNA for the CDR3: TGTGCCAGCAGTGAAAGAACAGAGAACACTGAAGCTTTCTTT.

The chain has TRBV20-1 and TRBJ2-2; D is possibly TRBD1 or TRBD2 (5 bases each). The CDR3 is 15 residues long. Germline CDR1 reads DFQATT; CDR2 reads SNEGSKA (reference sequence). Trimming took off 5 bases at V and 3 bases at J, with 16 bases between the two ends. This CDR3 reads CSAQPTGRYTGELFF. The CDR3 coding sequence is TGCAGTGCTCAACCCACGGGACGCTACACCGGGGAGCTGTTTTTT.

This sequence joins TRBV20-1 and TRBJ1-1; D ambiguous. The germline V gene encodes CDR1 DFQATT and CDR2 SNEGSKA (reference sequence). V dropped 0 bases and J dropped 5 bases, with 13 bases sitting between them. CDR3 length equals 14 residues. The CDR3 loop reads CSARDAGPLTEAFF. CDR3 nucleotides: TGCAGTGCTAGAGACGCCGGGCCCTTAACTGAAGCTTTCTTT.

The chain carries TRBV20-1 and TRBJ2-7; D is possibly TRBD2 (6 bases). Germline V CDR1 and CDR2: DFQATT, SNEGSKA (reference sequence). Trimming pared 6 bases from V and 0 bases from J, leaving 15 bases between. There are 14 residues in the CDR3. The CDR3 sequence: CSAAGQFDSYEQYF. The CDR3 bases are TGCAGTGCGGCGGGGCAATTCGACTCCTACGAGCAGTACTTC.

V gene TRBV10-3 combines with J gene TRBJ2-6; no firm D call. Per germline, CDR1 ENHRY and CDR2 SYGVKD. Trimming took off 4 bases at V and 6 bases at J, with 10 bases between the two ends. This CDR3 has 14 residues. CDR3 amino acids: CAISVGRQANVLTF. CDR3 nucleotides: TGTGCCATCAGTGTGGGTCGTCAGGCCAACGTCCTGACTTTC.

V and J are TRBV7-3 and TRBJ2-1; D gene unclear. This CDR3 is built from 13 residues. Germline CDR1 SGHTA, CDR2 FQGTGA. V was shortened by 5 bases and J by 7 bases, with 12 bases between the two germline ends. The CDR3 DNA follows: TGTGCCAGCAGCCCCTCTAGTCTGAATGAGCAGTTCTTC. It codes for CASSPSSLNEQFF.

CDR3 sequence: CASSLSTKRDYGYTF. The CDR3 region has the DNA TGTGCCAGCAGTTTATCGACAAAACGGGACTATGGCTACACCTTC. This sequence joins TRBV27 and TRBJ1-2; D is unresolved. The CDR3 loop spans 15 amino acids. Germline V gene sequence: CDR1 MNHEY, CDR2 SMNVEV (reference sequence). Deletions cut 0 bases from V and 3 bases from J, with 11 bases between.